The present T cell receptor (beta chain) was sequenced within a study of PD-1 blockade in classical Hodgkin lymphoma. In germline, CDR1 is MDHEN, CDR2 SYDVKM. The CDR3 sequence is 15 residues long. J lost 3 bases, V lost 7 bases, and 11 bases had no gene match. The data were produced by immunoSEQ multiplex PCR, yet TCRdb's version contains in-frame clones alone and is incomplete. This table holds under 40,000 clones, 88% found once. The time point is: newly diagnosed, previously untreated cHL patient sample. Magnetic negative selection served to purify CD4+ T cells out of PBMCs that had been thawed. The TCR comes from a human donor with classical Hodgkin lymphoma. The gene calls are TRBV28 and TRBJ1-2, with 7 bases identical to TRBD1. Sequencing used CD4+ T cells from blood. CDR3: CASTMGGTGDYGYTF. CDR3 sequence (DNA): TGTGCCAGCACCATGGGAGGTACAGGGGACTATGGCTACACCTTC.